A selection of T cell receptor beta chains follows, all from one sample in a study of beta chain features in type 1 diabetes. Only in-frame clones appear in the TCRdb table, and some are missing; sequencing was by immunoSEQ multiplex PCR. The sample holds a few hundred thousand clones; approximately 15% are singletons and the top ten take about 0.016%. Sequenced material: naive CD4+ T cells from blood. All receptors come from a woman under 30 with type 1 diabetes. Each CDR3 is given with its conserved first and last residue. The order of the fields is J gene, clone size, V gene, D gene, CDR3 protein, CDR3 DNA. The D gene is left open where the match is weak. Clone sizes are given selectively: once, few, many, or a class where the clone is expanded.

TRBJ1-2,few,TRBV28,-,CASSMSRDKTNYGYTF,TGTGCCAGCAGTATGAGCCGGGACAAAACTAACTATGGCTACACCTTC
TRBJ2-1,few,TRBV28,TRBD1,CASGDRLSYNEQFF,TGTGCCAGCGGGGACAGACTCTCCTACAATGAGCAGTTCTTC
TRBJ2-1,-,TRBV5-1,-,CASSPMGGHRGNEQFF,TGCGCCAGCAGCCCGATGGGGGGTCATCGGGGCAATGAGCAGTTCTTC
TRBJ2-5,few,TRBV18,TRBD1,CASSPTGSETQYF,TGTGCCAGCTCACCGACAGGGTCAGAGACCCAGTACTTC
TRBJ2-2,few,TRBV5-5,-,CASSFGGVNTGELFF,TGTGCCAGCAGCTTTGGCGGGGTAAACACCGGGGAGCTGTTTTTT
TRBJ2-5,-,TRBV4-1,TRBD1,CASSQDEGAGRETQYF,TGCGCCAGCAGCCAAGATGAGGGGGCCGGTCGAGAGACCCAGTACTTC
TRBJ2-5,few,TRBV5-1,TRBD2,CASSLDPGLAEETQYF,TGCGCCAGCAGCTTGGACCCGGGACTAGCGGAAGAGACCCAGTACTTC
TRBJ2-1,few,TRBV5-1,TRBD2,CASSSHSSGNNEQFF,TGCGCCAGCAGCTCCCATTCTAGCGGAAACAATGAGCAGTTCTTC
TRBJ1-5,few,TRBV28,-,CAALGRDQPQHF,TGCGCAGCTCTGGGCAGAGATCAGCCCCAGCATTTT
TRBJ2-7,few,TRBV19,TRBD2,CASSMGRWGGYEQYF,TGTGCCAGTAGCATGGGCCGTTGGGGGGGCTACGAGCAGTACTTC
TRBJ1-5,few,TRBV6-6,TRBD1,CASSYSSTGDQPQHF,TGTGCCAGCAGTTACTCGAGTACAGGGGATCAGCCCCAGCATTTT
TRBJ2-1,-,TRBV19,TRBD1,CASSRTGPYNEQFF,TGTGCCAGTAGTAGGACAGGTCCCTACAATGAGCAGTTCTTC
TRBJ2-1,-,TRBV5-1,TRBD2,CASSLVAGSRNEQFF,TGCGCCAGCAGCTTGGTAGCGGGGTCCAGGAATGAGCAGTTCTTC
TRBJ2-7,few,TRBV18,-,CASSPDGSHEQYF,TGTGCCAGCTCACCTGACGGGAGCCACGAGCAGTACTTC
TRBJ1-1,-,TRBV6-5,-,CASKGEPTEAFF,TGTGCCAGCAAAGGAGAACCCACTGAAGCTTTCTTT
TRBJ2-1,-,TRBV6-5,TRBD2,CASRTTSGATGEQFF,TGTGCCAGCAGAACGACTAGCGGGGCAACGGGGGAGCAGTTCTTC
TRBJ2-2,few,TRBV4-2,-,CASSQDLTGLNTGELFF,TGTGCCAGCAGCCAAGATCTAACAGGTCTGAACACCGGGGAGCTGTTTTTT
TRBJ1-2,-,TRBV11-2,TRBD1,CASSSGGQGVRGYTF,TGTGCCAGCAGCTCGGGGGGACAGGGGGTTCGTGGCTACACCTTC
TRBJ2-7,many,TRBV5-1,-,CASRAGGYEQYF,TGCGCCAGCAGGGCCGGGGGCTACGAGCAGTACTTC
TRBJ2-5,-,TRBV27,-,CASSLTTGSTQETQYF,TGTGCCAGCAGTTTAACGACAGGTTCCACTCAAGAGACCCAGTACTTC
TRBJ2-2,few,TRBV7-2,-,CASSIQGTTGELFF,TGTGCCAGCAGCATTCAGGGAACCACCGGGGAGCTGTTTTTT
TRBJ2-3,few,TRBV7-9,-,CASSLGGTYTDTQYF,TGTGCCAGCAGCTTAGGAGGGACTTACACAGATACGCAGTATTTT
TRBJ2-6,-,TRBV5-4,TRBD1,CASSLHRGWGGANVLTF,TGTGCCAGCAGCTTGCACAGGGGCTGGGGGGGGGCCAACGTCCTGACTTTC
TRBJ2-5,-,TRBV27,-,CASSHEGGRWEYF,TGTGCCAGCAGTCACGAAGGGGGACGATGGGAGTACTTC
TRBJ2-7,few,TRBV7-3,-,CASSFSRGDEQYF,TGTGCCAGCAGCTTTTCTAGAGGCGACGAGCAGTACTTC
TRBJ2-1,-,TRBV9,TRBD2,CASSATGLFSYEQFF,TGTGCCAGCAGCGCCACGGGACTATTTAGCTATGAGCAGTTCTTC
TRBJ2-1,few,TRBV30,-,CAWRGLSNEQFF,TGTGCCTGGAGGGGACTCTCCAATGAGCAGTTCTTC
TRBJ2-2,-,TRBV2,-,CASSRDTATGELFF,TGTGCCAGCAGCCGGGACACTGCCACCGGGGAGCTGTTTTTT
TRBJ2-1,-,TRBV2,TRBD1,CASSGPGQVWDEQFF,TGTGCCAGCAGTGGCCCCGGACAGGTGTGGGATGAGCAGTTCTTC
TRBJ2-5,-,TRBV5-4,-,CASSPQTPQETQYF,TGTGCCAGCAGCCCCCAGACACCGCAAGAGACCCAGTACTTC
TRBJ2-5,-,TRBV9,-,CASSPRQEGHQETQYF,TGTGCCAGCAGCCCTCGCCAGGAGGGGCACCAAGAGACCCAGTACTTC
TRBJ1-2,few,TRBV7-2,TRBD1,CASSPIRDSPNYGYTF,TGTGCCAGCAGTCCCATCCGGGACAGCCCTAACTATGGCTACACCTTC
TRBJ1-5,few,TRBV18,TRBD1,CASSPWTGDRQPQHF,TGTGCCAGCTCACCTTGGACAGGGGATAGACAGCCCCAGCATTTT